This paragraph reports one T cell receptor (beta chain). The protocol was immunoSEQ multiplex PCR, while the TCRdb copy is restricted to in-frame clones and leaves out a portion. The table shows about 410,000 clones, with roughly 91% occurring only once. Cohort placement rested on clinical history that participants reported themselves. This entry is derived from a study of blood T cell repertoires in COVID-19. Germline CDR1 reads SNHLY; CDR2 reads FYNNEI. The CDR3 covers 15 residues. Trimming left V 6 bases short and J 3 bases short, with 15 bases between. The TCR sequence derives from a woman in her 30s who had recovered from COVID-19. The chain has TRBV2 and TRBJ1-3, with a tentative D call TRBD1 (6 bases). Sequencing was done on a sample of PBMCs or T cells enriched from blood (not recorded which). The CDR3 reads CASSNRDIDGNTIYF. As DNA, the CDR3 is TGTGCCAGCAGCAACCGGGACATAGATGGAAACACCATATATTTT. Together with reference TRBV2 and TRBJ1-3, the CDR3 gives the full variable domain: EPEVTQTPSHQVTQMGQEVILRCVPISNHLYFYWYRQILGQKVEFLVSFYNNEISEKSEIFDDQFSVERPDGSNFTLKIRSTKLEDSAMYFCASSNRDIDGNTIYFGEGSWLTVV.